This T cell receptor beta chain was documented in a study of T cells in Graves' hyperthyroidism and ophthalmopathy. Stable Graves' hyperthyroidism denoted no ophthalmopathy progression over 18 months. Patients were excluded because of uncontrolled infection, other autoimmune disease, pregnancy or lactation. Worth noting for this clonotype: Its specificity is not known.

Researchers amplified the TCR beta CDR3 regions from RNA transcripts. First-round RT-PCR targeting the TCR CDR3 was performed with the HTBI primer set. TCRdb re-analysed the multiplex PCR reads in MiXCR, keeping a single row per CDR3 protein. This table has 800,000 or so distinct CDR3 sequences, 38% appearing once. With 4 bases removed from V and 0 bases from J, the gap between germline ends came to 12 bases. Looked up from germline, CDR1 is MNHEY and CDR2 is SVGAGI. The CDR3 consists of 16 residues. General study results and limits: Prediction of ophthalmopathy progression came a median about 6 months pre-onset.

The chain has TRBV6-5 and TRBJ1-4; D unresolved. Sequenced sample: blood. This TCR was sampled from a man younger than 35 with Graves' hyperthyroidism. The DNA of the CDR3 is TGTGCCAGCAGTTTTTCCTTCTTGGCAACTAATGAAAAACTGTTTTTT. Amino acid sequence: CASSFSFLATNEKLFF.